Shown below are 25 T cell receptor beta chains from a single sample sequenced in a study of cytomegalovirus exposure and HLA in healthy donors. Vbeta (60) and Jbeta (13) primers were used in the PCR. Only in-frame clones appear in the TCRdb table, and some are missing; sequencing was by immunoSEQ multiplex PCR. The sample shows around 95,000 clones, 78% of them seen only once. Sequenced: PBMCs. Receptor source: a woman aged 40 to 50 in good health and CMV-seropositive.

The rearrangement joins TRBV10-3 to TRBJ1-1; no clear D gene. The CDR3 extends over 14 amino acids. Looked up from germline, CDR1 is ENHRY and CDR2 is SYGVKD. Trimming took 7 bases from V and 0 from J, leaving 12 bases between them. The CDR3 region is CAITRTLMNTEAFF. CDR3 bases: TGTGCCATCACGAGAACTTTGATGAACACTGAAGCTTTCTTT.

This clone was found a few times. This chain connects TRBV2 to TRBJ2-1, with D perhaps TRBD2 (7 bases). CDR3 length equals 16 residues. Germline CDR1 and CDR2: SNHLY and FYNNEI. The V end lost 7 bases, the J end lost 9 bases, and 25 bases lay between the germline ends. The CDR3 sequence is CASNQGRGIVAGEQFF. In DNA, the CDR3 is TGTGCCAGCAATCAGGGGAGGGGAATAGTCGCGGGTGAGCAGTTCTTC.

V is TRBV19 and J is TRBJ2-6; D possibly corresponds to TRBD2 (6 bases). Looked up from germline, CDR1 is LNHDA and CDR2 is SQIVND (reference sequence). This CDR3 has 15 amino acids. V lost 5 bases, J lost 4 bases, and 12 bases lay in between. The CDR3 loop is CASSSGDSGANVLTF. CDR3 in DNA: TGTGCCAGTAGTTCGGGGGACTCCGGGGCCAACGTCCTGACTTTC.

The V gene is TRBV30, the J gene TRBJ2-3; D ambiguous. Germline V gives CDR1 GTSNPN, CDR2 SVGIG (reference sequence). The CDR3 covers 12 residues. V shed 1 base and J shed 6 bases, with 8 bases lying between them. CDR3 residues: CAWSARWDTQYF. CDR3 in DNA: TGTGCCTGGAGTGCCAGATGGGATACGCAGTATTTT.

The gene calls are TRBV28 and TRBJ2-5; D is possibly TRBD1 (6 bases). V shed 1 base and J shed 2 bases, with 11 bases lying between them. CDR3 length: 15 residues. Germline V gene sequence: CDR1 MDHEN, CDR2 SYDVKM. The CDR3 region is CASSLSDRAQETQYF. Written as DNA, the CDR3 is TGTGCCAGCAGTTTATCGGACAGAGCACAAGAGACCCAGTACTTC.

The chain employs TRBV28 and TRBJ2-3; tentative D call: TRBD2 (6 bases). Germline assignment: CDR1 MDHEN and CDR2 SYDVKM. The CDR3 is made up of 15 amino acids. V was trimmed by 5 bases and J by 5 bases, leaving 17 bases between them. CDR3 DNA sequence: TGTGCCAGCAGTCCCCCTGGGGGGTGGGTAGATACGCAGTATTTT. Protein: CASSPPGGWVDTQYF.

This clone was seen a handful of times. V usage is TRBV2 and J usage is TRBJ1-4; 7 positions agree with TRBD1. The CDR3 runs to 14 residues. Germline assignment: CDR1 SNHLY and CDR2 FYNNEI. With 8 bases clipped from V and 8 bases from J, the junction kept 11 bases outside the gene matches. CDR3 DNA sequence: TGTGCCAGCGAGATCGACAGGGCTTTCGAAAAACTGTTTTTT. Amino acids: CASEIDRAFEKLFF.

The CDR3 reads CASSLEAGGGTDTQYF. As DNA, the CDR3 is TGTGCCAGCAGCTTAGAGGCAGGAGGAGGCACAGATACGCAGTATTTT. The chain is built from TRBV7-8 and TRBJ2-3; tentatively, D is TRBD2 (5 bases). The CDR3 loop spans 16 amino acids. V dropped 1 base and J dropped 1 base, with 12 bases sitting between them. Germline CDR1 reads SGHVS; CDR2 reads FQNEAQ.

V gene TRBV18 combines with J gene TRBJ2-7; D not certain. Germline assignment: CDR1 KGHSH and CDR2 LQKENI. Trimming took off 6 bases at V and 0 bases at J, with 12 bases between the two ends. The CDR3 is 14 amino acids. For the CDR3, the DNA is TGTGCCAGCTCTCCCGACACGTCCTCCTACGAGCAGTACTTC. Translation: CASSPDTSSYEQYF.

The chain joins TRBV20-1 to TRBJ2-5; D gene uncertain. Germline assignment: CDR1 DFQATT and CDR2 SNEGSKA (reference sequence). The CDR3 totals 11 residues. V lost 3 bases, J lost 5 bases, and 7 bases lay in between. The CDR3 loop is CSASLSETQYF. CDR3 bases: TGCAGTGCTAGTTTATCGGAGACCCAGTACTTC.

This clone was detected only a few times. The chain recombines TRBV2 with TRBJ2-7; D uncertain. With 6 bases removed from V and 3 bases from J, the gap between germline ends came to 6 bases. This CDR3 has 11 residues. Germline V gene data show CDR1 as SNHLY and CDR2 as FYNNEI. CDR3 loop: CASSPYYEQYF. The CDR3 region has the DNA TGTGCCAGCAGCCCCTACTACGAGCAGTACTTC.

This clone was seen a handful of times. The CDR3 spells CASSLVQSYGYTF. CDR3 nucleotides: TGTGCCAGCAGCTTAGTACAGTCCTATGGCTACACCTTC. The V gene is TRBV7-9, the J gene TRBJ1-2; D is unclear. Trimming took 1 base from V and 4 from J, leaving 7 bases between them. The CDR3 sequence is 13 residues long. The germline gives CDR1 SEHNR, CDR2 FQNEAQ (reference sequence).

The rearrangement uses TRBV5-1 and TRBJ1-2, with 7 bases aligning to TRBD1. Trimming cost V 4 bases and J 0 bases; bases outside gene matches: 3. Germline V gene data show CDR1 as SGHRS and CDR2 as YFSETQ. This CDR3 is 14 amino acids long. The CDR3 region has the DNA TGCGCCAGCAGCAGGGACAGCGCTAACTATGGCTACACCTTC. Translating gives CASSRDSANYGYTF.

This clone appeared a few times. The chain joins TRBV7-2 to TRBJ2-2, with TRBD1 identical over 7 bases. In germline, CDR1 is SGHTA, CDR2 FQGNSA. The CDR3 sequence is 12 residues long. The trim removed 5 bases at V and 7 bases at J, leaving 1 base unmatched. This CDR3 is CASSRDSGELFF. The CDR3 DNA sequence: TGTGCCAGCAGCCGGGACAGCGGGGAGCTGTTTTTT.

The chain links TRBV5-6 to TRBJ2-2, with 7 bases aligning to TRBD2. V dropped 5 bases and J dropped 0; count of bases not matched to a gene: 4. CDR1 SGHDT and CDR2 YYEEEE come from the germline V gene. This CDR3 has 15 residues. Written as DNA, the CDR3 is TGTGCCAGCAGATTAGCGGGCCCGAACACCGGGGAGCTGTTTTTT. It yields the protein CASRLAGPNTGELFF.

This sequence joins TRBV13 and TRBJ2-7; weak D call: TRBD2 (5 bases). V lost 5 bases and J 6 bases, leaving 17 bases between the germline ends. Germline V gives CDR1 PRHDT, CDR2 FYEKMQ (reference sequence). CDR3 size: 14 residues. This CDR3 is CASSHMTKQAEQYF. The CDR3 DNA is TGTGCCAGCAGCCACATGACTAAGCAGGCCGAGCAGTACTTC.

The CDR3 is CSVAGVSGANVLTF. CDR3 DNA: TGCAGCGTCGCCGGGGTCTCTGGGGCCAACGTCCTGACTTTC. The chain links TRBV29-1 to TRBJ2-6, with D tentatively TRBD2 (5 bases). Germline V gives CDR1 SQVTM, CDR2 ANQGSEA. CDR3 size: 14 residues. With 6 bases removed from V and 0 bases from J, the gap between germline ends came to 9 bases.

The chain has TRBV6-5 and TRBJ2-2, with D possibly TRBD1 on 5 matching bases. V was cut by 2 bases and J by 1 base, with 8 bases left in between. CDR1 is MNHEY, CDR2 SVGAGI, per germline. The CDR3 runs 15 residues. CDR3 nucleotides: TGTGCCAGCAGTTACCCCGGACAGAACACCGGGGAGCTGTTTTTT. This sequence encodes CASSYPGQNTGELFF.

V and J are TRBV18 and TRBJ1-4; the match to TRBD1 covers 7 bases. This CDR3 contains 16 residues. CDR1 KGHSH and CDR2 LQKENI come from the germline V gene. V shed 4 bases and J 0 bases; nucleotides not matched to a gene: 5. In DNA form, the CDR3 reads TGTGCCAGCTCACGGCGGGGACAGACAACTAATGAAAAACTGTTTTTT. This sequence encodes CASSRRGQTTNEKLFF.

This clone is a singleton in its sample. The rearrangement uses TRBV6-1 and TRBJ1-1, with 8 bases fitting TRBD1. Trimming cost V 8 bases and J 0 bases; bases outside gene matches: 5. Looked up from germline, CDR1 is MNHNS and CDR2 is SASEGT. This CDR3 spans 14 amino acids. DNA of the CDR3: TGTGCCAGCGGCCAGGGGGCCATGAACACTGAAGCTTTCTTT. Its protein product is CASGQGAMNTEAFF.

This clone was seen just once. The chain uses TRBV2 and TRBJ2-5; 7 bases line up with TRBD1. The V and J ends lost 5 bases and 1 base, in that order; junction bases with no gene match: 1. The CDR3 runs 13 residues. The germline CDR1 and CDR2 sequences are SNHLY and FYNNEI. The CDR3 DNA reads TGTGCCAGCAGTAAGGGGGCCCAAGAGACCCAGTACTTC. Its protein is CASSKGAQETQYF.

The chain couples TRBV10-3 to TRBJ2-7; 8 bases line up with TRBD1. The J segment lost 3 bases and the V segment lost 3 bases, leaving 1 base of the junction unmatched. Germline V gene sequence: CDR1 ENHRY, CDR2 SYGVKD. The length of the CDR3 is 13 residues. CDR3 protein: CAISDGQGYEQYF. CDR3 DNA sequence: TGTGCCATCAGTGACGGACAGGGCTACGAGCAGTACTTC.

The rearrangement links TRBV5-1 to TRBJ2-5; D gene ambiguous. CDR1 and CDR2 from the germline V gene are SGHRS and YFSETQ. The CDR3 extends over 14 amino acids. With 0 bases removed from V and 6 bases from J, the gap between germline ends came to 12 bases. The CDR3 reads CASSLVAGQQTQYF. In nucleotides, the CDR3 is TGCGCCAGCAGCTTGGTGGCAGGTCAACAGACCCAGTACTTC.

The chain links TRBV10-2 to TRBJ2-1; D uncertain. CDR1 is WSHSY and CDR2 is SAAADI in the germline V gene. Trimming removed 5 bases at V and 10 bases at J, with 15 bases between. There are 13 residues in the CDR3. The CDR3 loop reads CASSLSRLGEQFF. The CDR3 coding sequence is TGCGCCAGCAGTCTCAGTAGGCTCGGGGAGCAGTTCTTC.

This clone has a handful of counts. The CDR3 loop reads CASSPSSGSEETQYF. CDR3 DNA: TGTGCCAGCAGCCCTTCTAGCGGGAGTGAGGAGACCCAGTACTTC. The chain employs TRBV5-4 and TRBJ2-5; 10 nucleotides agree with TRBD2. Per germline, CDR1 SGHNT and CDR2 YYREEE (reference sequence). The CDR3 has 15 residues. V was clipped by 4 bases and J by 5 bases; unmatched bases: 8.